This T cell receptor (beta chain) was documented in a study of regulatory T cells in long-lasting Graves disease. The time point: persistent/refractory GD, antithyroid drugs over 5 years with positive TRAb. Researchers made the TCR library from RNA that was extracted from PBMCs. Germline V gives CDR1 MDHEN, CDR2 SYDVKM. The CDR3 runs 13 residues. V was clipped by 8 bases and J by 4 bases, with 14 bases between them. Library construction for TCR beta used iRepertoire HTBI primers and Arm-PCR of CDR3 regions. One entry per CDR3 protein, called by TCRdb with MiXCR from the multiplex PCR reads. The sample gives approximately 690,000 distinct CDR3 sequences, approximately 29% of which show up once; around 42% is in the top ten. Study observations and caveats: New patients shared fewer public clonotypes (around 880) than persistent patients did (more than 2,500).

This clonotype has a handful of counts. As yet, its antigen is unknown. The TCR sequence derives from a female donor with Graves disease. Material: peripheral blood mononuclear cells (PBMCs), obtained when the disease was refractory, from a patient treated with antithyroid drugs. The J gene is TRBJ1-2, the V gene TRBV28, with D maybe TRBD1 (5 bases). CDR3 sequence reads: CASRTSGPYGYTF. The CDR3 nucleotides are TGTGCCAGCCGAACCTCAGGGCCCTATGGCTACACCTTC.